This section outlines one T cell receptor beta chain sequence together with its context. As yet, its antigen is unknown. This record belongs to a study of OX40 agonist ivuxolimab in advanced cancers. Turning to the study itself: Checkpoint inhibitors had been given previously to 40% of patients.

Germline CDR1 and CDR2: SGHTS and YDEGEE. This CDR3 comprises 13 residues. Between the trimmed V and J ends, which lost 6 bases and 1 base, there was a span of 10 bases. Repertoires were generated with immunoSEQ multiplex PCR, while TCRdb's copy carries only in-frame clones and drops some. The sample shows around 44,000 clones, 75% to 90% of them seen only once. The study, taken as a whole, reports: Compared with others, partial responders at 0.1-3.0 mg/kg displayed clonal expansion among the lowest.

This rearrangement joins TRBV5-8 to TRBJ2-5, with a possible D match to TRBD1 (6 bases). The sequence came from an adult with an advanced solid tumor such as melanoma, head and neck, liver or kidney cancer. The sample here was CD4+ or CD8+ T cells sorted from blood, taken in a trial of the OX40 agonist ivuxolimab. CDR3 residues: CASTRTVQETQYF. CDR3 DNA sequence: TGTGCCAGCACCCGGACAGTCCAAGAGACCCAGTACTTC.